The T cell receptor (beta chain) described here comes from a study of CXCR3-negative and CXCR3-positive naive CD8 T cells. Germline V gives CDR1 SGHDN, CDR2 FVKESK. The CDR3 has 18 amino acids. Each TRB cDNA library was prepared by 5' RACE (with UMI labels). TCRdb reprocessed the 5' RACE reads, with one entry per CDR3 protein and no DNA. This sample's clone table lists around 34,000 distinct CDR3 sequences. The sample comprised memory CD8+ T cells from blood. J is TRBJ2-7 and V is TRBV14; TCRdb picks TRBD2, but there is no DNA to check that call. This TCR derives from a human donor in good health. Some clones in this sample may be carry-over from other donors' samples. The CDR3 spells CASSQDGSGGTSGTEQYF.